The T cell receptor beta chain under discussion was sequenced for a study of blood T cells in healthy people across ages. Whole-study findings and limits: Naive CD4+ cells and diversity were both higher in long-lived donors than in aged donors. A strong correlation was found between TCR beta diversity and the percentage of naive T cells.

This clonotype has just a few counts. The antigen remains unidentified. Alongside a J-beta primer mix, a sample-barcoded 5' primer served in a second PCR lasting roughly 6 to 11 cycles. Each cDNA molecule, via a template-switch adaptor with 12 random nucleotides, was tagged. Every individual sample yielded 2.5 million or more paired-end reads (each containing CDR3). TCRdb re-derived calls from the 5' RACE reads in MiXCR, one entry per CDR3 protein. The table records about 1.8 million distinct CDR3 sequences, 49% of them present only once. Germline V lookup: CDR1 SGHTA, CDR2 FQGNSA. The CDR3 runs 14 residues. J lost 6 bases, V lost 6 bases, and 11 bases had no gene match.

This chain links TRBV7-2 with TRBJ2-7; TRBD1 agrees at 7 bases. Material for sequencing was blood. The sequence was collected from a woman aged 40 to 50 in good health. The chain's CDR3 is CASRIFDRAGEQYF. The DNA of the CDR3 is TGTGCCAGCAGGATTTTTGACAGGGCCGGCGAGCAGTACTTC.